This is a list of T cell receptor beta chains from one sample in a study of T cell responses to AZD1222 COVID-19 vaccine. The protocol was immunoSEQ multiplex PCR, while the TCRdb copy is restricted to in-frame clones and leaves out a portion. The sample lists roughly 120,000 clones; roughly nine tenths were seen once. Sample: peripheral blood, taken on day 0 of AZD1222 vaccination. All receptors come from an adult in good health. The CDR3 runs from the conserved cysteine through the conserved F or W. D genes are given only for firm matches. Expanded clones are given a class, and other clones once, few, many or no size at all.

d_call: NA
j_call: TRBJ1-1
v_call: TRBV10-1
clone_size: NA
cdr3_nt: TGCGCCAGCAAGGACTCAGGGAACACTGAAGCTTTCTTT
cdr3_aa: CASKDSGNTEAFF

d_call: NA
j_call: TRBJ1-2
v_call: TRBV2
clone_size: NA
cdr3_nt: TGTGCCAGCCATGGGGGTGTCCATGGCTACACCTTC
cdr3_aa: CASHGGVHGYTF

d_call: TRBD2
j_call: TRBJ2-7
v_call: TRBV28
clone_size: NA
cdr3_nt: TGTGCCAGCAGCCGACGCGAGCGGGGAGAGCAGTACTTC
cdr3_aa: CASSRRERGEQYF

d_call: NA
j_call: TRBJ1-4
v_call: TRBV6-2/TRBV6-3
clone_size: NA
cdr3_nt: TGTGCCAGCAGTTACGTCAGAGGGGCAACTAATGAAAAACTGTTTTTT
cdr3_aa: CASSYVRGATNEKLFF

d_call: NA
j_call: TRBJ1-2
v_call: TRBV28
clone_size: once
cdr3_nt: TGTGCCAGCAGTTTAATCTCCCATCATATTGCGGGTGGCTACACCTTC
cdr3_aa: CASSLISHHIAGGYTF

d_call: TRBD2
j_call: TRBJ2-2
v_call: TRBV2
clone_size: NA
cdr3_nt: TGTGCCAGCAGTGAAGCGCGGGGGATCCGGGGCACCGGGGAGCTGTTTTTT
cdr3_aa: CASSEARGIRGTGELFF

d_call: NA
j_call: TRBJ1-5
v_call: TRBV3-1/TRBV3-2
clone_size: NA
cdr3_nt: TGTGCCAGCAGCCAAGGGCAGAACAATCAGCCCCAGCATTTT
cdr3_aa: CASSQGQNNQPQHF

d_call: TRBD2
j_call: TRBJ2-7
v_call: TRBV19
clone_size: NA
cdr3_nt: TGTGCCAGTAGTCCATGGGGTGCGGGAGGCCGTTCCCCCTACGAGCAGTACTTC
cdr3_aa: CASSPWGAGGRSPYEQYF

d_call: TRBD1
j_call: TRBJ1-5
v_call: TRBV5-6
clone_size: NA
cdr3_nt: TGTGCCAGCAGCTTCTCAGGGGGAAGACAGCCCCAGCATTTT
cdr3_aa: CASSFSGGRQPQHF

d_call: NA
j_call: TRBJ2-3
v_call: TRBV5-1
clone_size: NA
cdr3_nt: TGCGCCAGCAGCTTGGCTCCCGCTGTAGATACGCAGTATTTT
cdr3_aa: CASSLAPAVDTQYF

d_call: NA
j_call: TRBJ2-2
v_call: TRBV9
clone_size: NA
cdr3_nt: TGTGCCAGCAGGAAAGGGATCGGAGACAGCGCGAACACCGGGGAGCTGTTTTTT
cdr3_aa: CASRKGIGDSANTGELFF

d_call: NA
j_call: TRBJ2-3
v_call: TRBV19
clone_size: NA
cdr3_nt: TGTGCCAGCGCGACTAGCACAGATACGCAGTATTTT
cdr3_aa: CASATSTDTQYF